The 30 T cell receptor beta chains in this list originate from one sample, sequenced in a study of response to subunit inactivated influenza vaccine. MiXCR, run by TCRdb on the RT-PCR reads, gives a single entry per CDR3 protein. The sample lists 500,000 to 700,000 distinct CDR3 sequences; 20% to 25% were seen once. These data also featured in a second study, about T cells expressing NK-cell markers. That work states: 5'RACE template switching with UMIs generated TCR beta cDNA.

The specimen was CD4+ T cells sorted from PBMCs, collected about 13 days after vaccination. The origin of the receptors is a man aged 50 to 59 who received an inactivated influenza vaccine.

This clonotype turned up a few times. The chain uses TRBV20-1 and TRBJ2-4, with D hard to call. This CDR3 comprises 13 residues. The germline CDR1 and CDR2 sequences are DFQATT and SNEGSKA (reference sequence). V lost 1 base to trimming and J lost 2 bases, with 6 bases between them. For the CDR3, the DNA is TGCAGTGCTAGAGTATTGTCCAAAAACATTCAGTACTTC. Its protein product is CSARVLSKNIQYF.

The V gene is TRBV2, the J gene TRBJ1-3; no clear D. The CDR3 is 13 residues long. V lost 5 bases to trimming and J lost 0 bases, with 5 bases between them. Germline V lookup: CDR1 SNHLY, CDR2 FYNNEI. The CDR3 spells CASSYVSGNTIYF. Here the CDR3 DNA reads TGTGCCAGCAGTTACGTCTCTGGAAACACCATATATTTT.

This clonotype was seen a handful of times. The chain carries TRBV6-5 and TRBJ2-1; TRBD1 matches 8 bases. The V gene's germline CDR1 is MNHEY and CDR2 SVGAGI. The CDR3 totals 16 residues. V gave up 0 bases and J gave up 7 bases; unmatched junction bases: 8. The CDR3 protein is CASSYSGGQGANEQFF. The CDR3 DNA sequence: TGTGCCAGCAGTTACTCAGGCGGGCAGGGGGCGAATGAGCAGTTCTTC.

This clonotype appeared a few times. The chain is built from TRBV7-2 and TRBJ2-7; the D gene could be TRBD1 or TRBD2 (5 bases each). The V and J ends lost 5 bases and 6 bases respectively, with 14 bases between them. The CDR3 totals 13 residues. Germline CDR1 reads SGHTA; CDR2 reads FQGNSA. The CDR3 region has the DNA TGTGCCAGCAGCCCAATCCGGGACGGCGAGCAGTACTTC. It encodes CASSPIRDGEQYF. Full variable domain (outside the CDR3, taken from reference TRBV7-2 and TRBJ2-7): GAGVSQSPSNKVTEKGKDVELRCDPISGHTALYWYRQSLGQGLEFLIYFQGNSAPDKSGLPSDRFSAERTGGSVSTLTIQRTQQEDSAVYLCASSPIRDGEQYFGPGTRLTVT.

This clonotype appeared once. Relative to the germline gene, one junction end is altered; a read error may explain this. The chain recombines TRBV12-3 or TRBV12-4 with TRBJ2-2; TRBD2 matches 10 bases. The CDR3 is 17 amino acids. CDR3 nucleotides: TGTGCCAGCAGTTTGCCTTTCCTAGCGGGGGTTACCGGGGAGCCGTTTTTT. This encodes CASSLPFLAGVTGEPFF.

A remark on this clonotype: The junction shows a germline mismatch at one end, possibly a read error. The genes are TRBV27 and TRBJ2-2, with a tentative D call TRBD1 (6 bases). Per germline, CDR1 MNHEY and CDR2 SMNVEV (reference sequence). The CDR3 loop spans 22 amino acids. CDR3 nucleotide sequence: TGTGCTAGCACCAATGGACAGCAGGGTCTTCGATGGGGTCGTCAAAACACCGGGGAGCTGTTTTTT. It encodes CASTNGQQGLRWGRQNTGELFF.

This clonotype was counted between two and nine times. The CDR3 DNA reads as TGTGCCAGCTCCTCCGGGCCGTCTTACTATACGCAGTATTTT. It yields the protein CASSSGPSYYTQYF. V is TRBV18 and J is TRBJ2-3; D unresolved. Germline lookup yields CDR1 KGHSH and CDR2 LQKENI. V was shortened by 6 bases and J by 7 bases, with 17 bases between the two germline ends. The CDR3 covers 14 residues.

The chain recombines TRBV7-6 with TRBJ2-2; the match to TRBD2 covers 9 bases. There are 15 residues in the CDR3. Per germline, CDR1 SGHVS and CDR2 FNYEAQ. V lost 8 bases, J lost 6 bases, and 10 bases stayed unmatched. CDR3 loop: CASRAGTSLSGELFF. The CDR3 bases are TGTGCCAGCCGCGCCGGGACTAGCTTGTCCGGGGAGCTGTTTTTT.

The rearrangement joins TRBV5-1 to TRBJ1-4, with a tentative D call TRBD1 (6 bases). The V and J ends lost 5 bases and 3 bases respectively, with 11 bases between them. The CDR3 has 14 amino acids. The germline V gene encodes CDR1 SGHRS and CDR2 YFSETQ. CDR3 protein: CASRTGYSNEKLFF. The CDR3 bases are TGCGCCAGCAGAACAGGGTACTCTAATGAAAAACTGTTTTTT.

The rearrangement joins TRBV20-1 to TRBJ2-3, with D perhaps TRBD2 (6 bases). V was shortened by 0 bases and J by 0 bases, with 13 bases between the two germline ends. The CDR3 covers 16 residues. From germline, CDR1 is DFQATT and CDR2 SNEGSKA (reference sequence). The CDR3 DNA reads TGCAGTGCTAGAGACCCGACTAGTTGGAGCACAGATACGCAGTATTTT. Its translation is CSARDPTSWSTDTQYF.

V usage is TRBV5-6 and J usage is TRBJ2-7, with D tentatively TRBD2 (5 bases). Germline V CDR1 and CDR2: SGHDT, YYEEEE. With 0 bases removed from V and 5 bases from J, the gap between germline ends came to 9 bases. CDR3 length equals 13 residues. CDR3 nucleotides: TGTGCCAGCAGCTTGGGAGCGCGGGACGAGCAGTACTTC. Its translation is CASSLGARDEQYF. Full variable domain (missing parts from reference TRBV5-6 and TRBJ2-7): DAGVTQSPTHLIKTRGQQVTLRCSPKSGHDTVSWYQQALGQGPQFIFQYYEEEERQRGNFPDRFSGHQFPNYSSELNVNALLLGDSALYLCASSLGARDEQYFGPGTRLTVT.

The chain uses TRBV11-2 and TRBJ1-2; 9 bases map to TRBD1. The CDR3 loop spans 14 amino acids. Germline V gene lookup returns CDR1 SGHAT and CDR2 FQNNGV. Germline trimming cut 2 bases from V and 5 bases from J; bases unmatched to any gene: 3. CDR3 bases: TGTGCCAGCAGCTTAAGACAGGGGGGTTATGGCTACACCTTC. This gives the protein CASSLRQGGYGYTF.

This clonotype was seen ten or more times. The rearrangement links TRBV7-2 to TRBJ2-2; 9 positions agree with TRBD1. Germline V gives CDR1 SGHTA, CDR2 FQGNSA. V lost 4 bases, J lost 7 bases, and 7 bases stayed unmatched. CDR3 size: 15 residues. The CDR3 sequence is CASSSRTGADGELFF. The CDR3 nucleotides read TGTGCCAGCAGCTCGAGGACAGGGGCAGACGGGGAGCTGTTTTTT.

The chain couples TRBV7-6 to TRBJ2-3; possible D gene TRBD2, 5 bases. Germline-derived CDR1 and CDR2 are SGHVS and FNYEAQ. Trimming removed 5 bases at V and 7 bases at J, with 10 bases between. This CDR3 has 12 amino acids. The CDR3 DNA follows: TGTGCCAGCAGCCCCCCGGGGTATACGCAGTATTTT. The encoded protein is CASSPPGYTQYF.

Only a few counts were recorded for this clonotype. The rearrangement joins TRBV4-1 to TRBJ2-7; 12 bases map to TRBD2. Germline CDR1 reads MGHRA; CDR2 reads YSYEKL. The CDR3 sequence is 15 residues long. Trimming cost V 0 bases and J 3 bases; bases outside gene matches: 0. The CDR3 coding sequence is TGCGCCAGCAGCCAAGAACTAGCGGGGGGCTACGAGCAGTACTTC. Translating gives CASSQELAGGYEQYF.

This clonotype was counted only a few times. The V call is TRBV20-1, the J call TRBJ2-1; possible D gene TRBD2, 6 bases. Germline V gene lookup returns CDR1 DFQATT and CDR2 SNEGSKA (reference sequence). The length of the CDR3 is 13 residues. Trimming removed 5 bases from V and 4 bases from J, with 12 bases in between. The CDR3 bases are TGCAGTGCTGGGAGGACTGGATACAATGAGCAGTTCTTC. Translation: CSAGRTGYNEQFF.

This clonotype was seen a few times. The chain couples TRBV20-1 to TRBJ2-7; TRBD1 matches 8 bases. The V gene end was trimmed by 8 bases and the J gene end by 6 bases; junction bases not matched to a gene: 15. The CDR3 runs to 14 residues. Germline CDR1 is DFQATT and CDR2 is SNEGSKA (reference sequence). The CDR3 spells CSPRRSTGDGEQYF. The CDR3 nucleotides are TGCAGTCCAAGACGATCGACAGGGGACGGCGAGCAGTACTTC.

The V gene is TRBV6-1, the J gene TRBJ2-5, with TRBD1 as a possible D gene (6 bases). The CDR3 sequence is 14 residues long. V dropped 2 bases and J dropped 2 bases, with 9 bases sitting between them. The germline CDR1 and CDR2 sequences are MNHNS and SASEGT. As DNA, the CDR3 is TGTGCCAGCAGTGAATGGACAGCACAAGAGACCCAGTACTTC. Translation: CASSEWTAQETQYF.

The V gene is TRBV11-3, the J gene TRBJ2-3, with a possible D match to TRBD1 (6 bases). Trimming removed 5 bases at V and 3 bases at J, with 12 bases between. The germline V gene has CDR1 SGHNT and CDR2 YENEEA. This CDR3 spans 14 amino acids. This CDR3 reads CASSPGVVTDTQYF. DNA for the CDR3: TGTGCCAGCAGCCCAGGGGTTGTGACAGATACGCAGTATTTT.

This clonotype occurred a few times. J is TRBJ2-3 and V is TRBV7-2, with 10 bases matching TRBD1. This CDR3 spans 16 amino acids. Germline V gene lookup returns CDR1 SGHTA and CDR2 FQGNSA. Unmatched junction bases numbered 6, after V lost 1 base and J lost 5 bases. CDR3 DNA: TGTGCCAGCAGCTTAGTCGGGACAGGGGCCCTAGATACGCAGTATTTT. This translates into CASSLVGTGALDTQYF.

This clonotype was seen a handful of times. This chain joins TRBV7-9 and TRBJ2-5; 8 bases are shared with TRBD2. The germline CDR1 and CDR2 sequences are SEHNR and FQNEAQ (reference sequence). The CDR3 is 17 amino acids. Germline trimming cut 5 bases from V and 2 bases from J; bases unmatched to any gene: 13. CDR3 bases: TGTGCCAGCAGCACCATCGCCCGAGCGGGGGCACAAGAGACCCAGTACTTC. This gives the protein CASSTIARAGAQETQYF.

The chain uses TRBV20-1 and TRBJ2-3; tentatively, D is TRBD1 or TRBD2 (5 bases each). Germline V CDR1 and CDR2: DFQATT, SNEGSKA (reference sequence). V shed 1 base and J shed 10 bases, with 21 bases lying between them. CDR3 length equals 15 residues. CDR3 DNA sequence: TGCAGTGCTAGAGGTACCACCTTCGGGGCGAAGGCGCAGTATTTT. As protein: CSARGTTFGAKAQYF.

A few counts support this clonotype. This chain joins TRBV28 and TRBJ2-4; D tentatively reads TRBD1 or TRBD2 (5 bases each). The CDR3 is 15 amino acids. V was trimmed by 5 bases and J by 6 bases, leaving 17 bases between them. Germline-derived CDR1 and CDR2 are MDHEN and SYDVKM. The CDR3 DNA sequence: TGTGCCAGCAGTACTAGGGGCCCCCCTGGAAACATTCAGTACTTC. This encodes CASSTRGPPGNIQYF.

CDR3 coding DNA: TGCAGTGCTCGATCCGGGACTAGCGGGAGGAATGAGCAGTTCTTC. It encodes CSARSGTSGRNEQFF. The chain has TRBV20-1 and TRBJ2-1; TRBD2 matches 15 bases. Unmatched junction bases numbered 6, after V lost 5 bases and J lost 7 bases. The CDR3 has 15 residues. CDR1 and CDR2 (germline): DFQATT, SNEGSKA (reference sequence).

The chain uses TRBV4-2 and TRBJ2-1; D is perhaps TRBD2 (6 bases). CDR3 size: 14 residues. Looked up from germline, CDR1 is LGHNA and CDR2 is YNFKEQ. Trimming took 0 bases from V and 4 from J, leaving 7 bases between them. The CDR3 bases are TGTGCCAGCAGCCAAGATCGGGGGTACAATGAGCAGTTCTTC. Protein sequence: CASSQDRGYNEQFF.

This chain joins TRBV5-4 and TRBJ2-2, with 9 positions matching TRBD1. The V gene's germline CDR1 is SGHNT and CDR2 YYREEE (reference sequence). The CDR3 runs 16 residues. Unmatched junction bases numbered 6, after V lost 0 bases and J lost 6 bases. The CDR3 loop reads CASSLGLDRGSGELFF. The CDR3 coding sequence is TGTGCCAGCAGCTTGGGTTTGGACAGGGGTTCCGGGGAGCTGTTTTTT.

V and J are TRBV5-1 and TRBJ2-1; D is perhaps TRBD1 (6 bases). This CDR3 has 16 amino acids. V was trimmed by 4 bases and J by 2 bases, leaving 16 bases between them. CDR1 is SGHRS and CDR2 is YFSETQ in the germline V gene. The CDR3 nucleotides read TGCGCCAGCAGCCAAGGACCGGACAGACCCTACAATGAGCAGTTCTTC. This sequence encodes CASSQGPDRPYNEQFF.

This clonotype was picked up many times. This chain connects TRBV2 to TRBJ2-6, with 7 positions matching TRBD1. Germline lookup yields CDR1 SNHLY and CDR2 FYNNEI. Trimming cost V 5 bases and J 0 bases; bases outside gene matches: 4. CDR3 size: 16 residues. Here the CDR3 DNA reads TGTGCCAGCAGTAGGGACAGAGCCTCTGGGGCCAACGTCCTGACTTTC. This gives the protein CASSRDRASGANVLTF.

This clonotype showed up just a few times. The genes are TRBV7-9 and TRBJ2-2, with TRBD1 matching over 7 bases. V lost 2 bases to trimming and J lost 2 bases; unmatched junction nucleotides: 5. Germline CDR1 SEHNR, CDR2 FQNEAQ (reference sequence). The CDR3 runs 16 residues. CDR3 protein: CASSLKGQPNTGELFF. The CDR3 DNA is TGTGCCAGCAGCTTAAAGGGACAGCCAAACACCGGGGAGCTGTTTTTT.

This clonotype was recorded at least ten times. The CDR3 spells CASSPSRRASEQYF. The CDR3 DNA follows: TGTGCCAGCAGTCCCTCCCGGAGAGCGAGCGAGCAGTACTTC. The rearrangement links TRBV12-3 or TRBV12-4 to TRBJ2-7; the D is unclear. Trimming removed 5 bases at V and 6 bases at J, with 17 bases between. The CDR3 is made up of 14 amino acids.